This TCR beta chain comes out of a study of cytomegalovirus exposure and HLA in healthy donors. Study outcomes and limitations: Later analysis demonstrated an association between a missense DCLRE1C variant and TCR beta V- and J-gene trimming. About 90% or about 30% of the time was how often most TCR beta V segments were productive, according to an earlier analysis.

Primers: 60 Vbeta forward and 13 Jbeta reverse. Only in-frame clones appear in the TCRdb table, and some are missing; sequencing was by immunoSEQ multiplex PCR. The sample has around 200,000 clones, roughly 80% seen once. Notes on this clone: What it binds is not known.

The receptor comes from a woman aged 18 to 35 in good health and CMV-seronegative. Sequencing was done on a sample of PBMCs.

In nucleotides, the CDR3 is TGTGCCAGCAGCCATCAAGACAGCCCAACTAATGAAAAACTGTTTTTT. Its protein is CASSHQDSPTNEKLFF. The chain couples TRBV14 to TRBJ1-4, with D perhaps matching TRBD1 (5 bases). The germline CDR1 and CDR2 sequences are SGHDN and FVKESK. The CDR3 has 16 amino acids. Deletions cut 3 bases from V and 0 bases from J, with 11 bases between.